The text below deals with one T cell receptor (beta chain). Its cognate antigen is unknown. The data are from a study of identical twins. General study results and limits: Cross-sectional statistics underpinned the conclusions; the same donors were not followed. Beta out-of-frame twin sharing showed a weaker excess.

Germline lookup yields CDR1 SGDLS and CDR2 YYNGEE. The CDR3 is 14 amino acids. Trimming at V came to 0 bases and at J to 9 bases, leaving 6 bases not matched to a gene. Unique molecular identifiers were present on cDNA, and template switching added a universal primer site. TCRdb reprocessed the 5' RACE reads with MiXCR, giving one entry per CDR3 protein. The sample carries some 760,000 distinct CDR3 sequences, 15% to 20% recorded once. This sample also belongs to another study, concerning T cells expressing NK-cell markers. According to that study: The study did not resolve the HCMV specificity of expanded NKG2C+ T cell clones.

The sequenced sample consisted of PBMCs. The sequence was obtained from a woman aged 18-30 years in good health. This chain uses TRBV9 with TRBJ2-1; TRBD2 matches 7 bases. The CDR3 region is CASSVETSGGEQFF. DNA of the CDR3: TGTGCCAGCAGCGTAGAGACCTCGGGGGGTGAGCAGTTCTTC. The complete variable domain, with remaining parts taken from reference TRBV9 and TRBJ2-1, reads DSGVTQTPKHLITATGQRVTLRCSPRSGDLSVYWYQQSLDQGLQFLIQYYNGEERAKGNILERFSAQQFPDLHSELNLSSLELGDSALYFCASSVETSGGEQFFGPGTRLTVL.